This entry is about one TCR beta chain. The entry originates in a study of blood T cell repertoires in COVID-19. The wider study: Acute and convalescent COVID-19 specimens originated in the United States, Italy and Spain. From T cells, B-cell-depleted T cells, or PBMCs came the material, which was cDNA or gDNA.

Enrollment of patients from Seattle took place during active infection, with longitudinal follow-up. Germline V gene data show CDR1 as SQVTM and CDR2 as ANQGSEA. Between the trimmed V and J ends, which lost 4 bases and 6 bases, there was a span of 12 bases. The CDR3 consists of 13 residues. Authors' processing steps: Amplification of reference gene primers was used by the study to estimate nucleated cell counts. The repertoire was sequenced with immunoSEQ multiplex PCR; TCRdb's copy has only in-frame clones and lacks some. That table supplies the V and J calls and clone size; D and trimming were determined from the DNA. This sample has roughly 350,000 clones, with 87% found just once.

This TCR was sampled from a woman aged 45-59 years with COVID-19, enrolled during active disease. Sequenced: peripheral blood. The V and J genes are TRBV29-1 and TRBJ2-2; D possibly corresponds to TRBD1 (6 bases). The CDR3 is CSVVPEGAGELFF. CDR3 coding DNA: TGCAGCGTTGTCCCAGAGGGGGCCGGGGAGCTGTTTTTT.